This T cell receptor beta chain was retrieved from a study of regulatory and conventional T cells in RAG deficiency. The study, taken as a whole, reports: Shannon entropy was markedly lower and Simpson indices higher in RAG-deficient patients than control T-cell subsets. Sorted Omenn CD25-high CD127-low cells may not be bona fide Tregs. Patient subsets had shorter CDR3s; Omenn Treg-Tconv overlap exceeded 80%.

Turning to this clone: Its antigen is unidentified.

Genomic DNA came from blood conventional CD4+ T cells gated CD25-low CD127-high. The V and J ends lost 1 base and 4 bases, in that order; junction bases with no gene match: 8. Germline V gene sequence: CDR1 SGHRS, CDR2 YFSETQ. CDR3 length equals 16 residues. The repertoire was sequenced with immunoSEQ multiplex PCR; TCRdb's copy has only in-frame clones and lacks some. The top ten hold roughly 0.35% of the sample, which has roughly 30,000 clones, 90% to 97% seen once. These records were also assigned to another study, of regulatory T cells. As reported in that work: Primers: 52 TRBV forward and 13 TRBJ reverse.

The TCR comes from a human donor in good health. Sequenced input: CD25- CD4+ T cells sorted from blood. The genes are TRBV5-1 and TRBJ1-5; TRBD1 aligns across 7 bases. The CDR3 nucleotides are TGCGCCAGCAGCTTGACAGGGGAATTGGGGAATCAGCCCCAGCATTTT. Amino acids: CASSLTGELGNQPQHF.